A selection of T cell receptor beta chains follows, all from one sample in a study of blood T cell repertoires in COVID-19. Sequencing was performed with immunoSEQ multiplex PCR; in TCRdb, only in-frame clones are kept and a portion is missing. The table has about 190,000 clones, under 90% seen once. Material for sequencing was peripheral blood. The receptors stem from a human donor in a cohort sampled during active COVID-19. CDR3s include the opening cysteine and the closing phenylalanine or tryptophan. The order of the fields is D gene, clone size, J gene, V gene, CDR3 length, CDR3 protein, CDR3 DNA. The D gene is left open where the match is weak. Clone sizes are given selectively: once, few, many, or a class where the clone is expanded.

d_gene: TRBD2; abundance: -; j_gene: TRBJ2-1; v_gene: TRBV18; len: 14; CDR3aa: CASSPPSGVNEQFF; CDR3nt: TGTGCCAGCTCACCACCGAGCGGGGTCAATGAGCAGTTCTTC
d_gene: -; abundance: -; j_gene: TRBJ1-3; v_gene: TRBV3-1/TRBV3-2; len: 16; CDR3aa: CASTLGGAPSGNTIYF; CDR3nt: TGTGCCAGCACCCTAGGAGGGGCCCCCTCTGGAAACACCATATATTTT
d_gene: -; abundance: -; j_gene: TRBJ2-6; v_gene: TRBV5-1; len: 15; CDR3aa: CASSLGQTGANVLTF; CDR3nt: TGCGCCAGCAGCTTGGGGCAGACTGGGGCCAACGTCCTGACTTTC
d_gene: TRBD1; abundance: -; j_gene: TRBJ1-1; v_gene: TRBV27; len: 18; CDR3aa: CASSLLSPWAGGQAEAFF; CDR3nt: TGTGCCAGCAGTTTATTGTCGCCCTGGGCAGGGGGCCAAGCTGAAGCTTTCTTT
d_gene: TRBD1; abundance: -; j_gene: TRBJ1-3; v_gene: TRBV19; len: 17; CDR3aa: CASSIIGTVISGNTIYF; CDR3nt: TGTGCCAGTAGTATCATAGGGACAGTGATCTCTGGAAACACCATATATTTT
d_gene: TRBD1; abundance: -; j_gene: TRBJ1-1; v_gene: TRBV15; len: 17; CDR3aa: CATSRDFSGTGTSGSFF; CDR3nt: TGTGCCACCAGCAGAGATTTTTCTGGGACAGGGACCTCCGGGTCTTTCTTT
d_gene: -; abundance: -; j_gene: TRBJ1-1; v_gene: TRBV7-2; len: 18; CDR3aa: CASSLVGVGVGGATEAFF; CDR3nt: TGTGCCAGCAGCTTAGTTGGGGTTGGGGTTGGCGGGGCCACTGAAGCTTTCTTT
d_gene: TRBD1; abundance: -; j_gene: TRBJ1-5; v_gene: TRBV2; len: 14; CDR3aa: CASSGQANNQPQHF; CDR3nt: TGTGCCAGCAGCGGACAGGCGAACAATCAGCCCCAGCATTTT
d_gene: -; abundance: -; j_gene: TRBJ1-6; v_gene: TRBV6-5; len: 15; CDR3aa: CASSLFSPLNSPLHF; CDR3nt: TGTGCCAGCAGTTTATTTTCACCACTAAATTCACCCCTCCACTTT
d_gene: -; abundance: -; j_gene: TRBJ2-5; v_gene: TRBV10-1; len: 14; CDR3aa: CASSERGRQETQYF; CDR3nt: TGCGCCAGCAGTGAGAGGGGTCGGCAAGAGACCCAGTACTTC
d_gene: TRBD1; abundance: -; j_gene: TRBJ2-3; v_gene: TRBV5-1; len: 17; CDR3aa: CASSFRAPGQVTDTQYF; CDR3nt: TGCGCCAGCAGCTTTAGGGCGCCGGGACAGGTCACAGATACGCAGTATTTT
d_gene: -; abundance: once; j_gene: TRBJ2-1; v_gene: TRBV25-1; len: 12; CDR3aa: CASSPGVNEQFF; CDR3nt: TGTGCCAGCAGTCCGGGAGTGAATGAGCAGTTCTTC
d_gene: TRBD2; abundance: once; j_gene: TRBJ2-3; v_gene: TRBV9; len: 16; CDR3aa: CASSVVSGGLTDTQYF; CDR3nt: TGTGCCAGCAGCGTAGTAAGCGGGGGGCTCACAGATACGCAGTATTTT
d_gene: -; abundance: -; j_gene: TRBJ2-7; v_gene: TRBV20-1; len: 14; CDR3aa: CSASPADYSYEQYF; CDR3nt: TGCAGTGCTAGTCCCGCAGACTACTCCTACGAGCAGTACTTC
d_gene: -; abundance: once; j_gene: TRBJ2-1; v_gene: TRBV30; len: 14; CDR3aa: CAWSVRSSYNEQFF; CDR3nt: TGTGCCTGGAGTGTACGGAGCAGTTACAATGAGCAGTTCTTC
d_gene: -; abundance: -; j_gene: TRBJ2-7; v_gene: TRBV6-5; len: 14; CDR3aa: CASSYSAQRYEQYF; CDR3nt: TGTGCCAGCAGTTACTCGGCCCAGCGCTACGAGCAGTACTTC
d_gene: TRBD1; abundance: -; j_gene: TRBJ1-1; v_gene: TRBV7-9; len: 13; CDR3aa: CASSTGGRAEAFF; CDR3nt: TGTGCCAGCAGCACAGGGGGCAGGGCTGAAGCTTTCTTT
d_gene: TRBD2; abundance: -; j_gene: TRBJ2-3; v_gene: TRBV29-1; len: 11; CDR3aa: CSTSGKDTQYF; CDR3nt: TGCAGCACTAGCGGAAAAGATACGCAGTATTTT
d_gene: TRBD2; abundance: once; j_gene: TRBJ2-3; v_gene: TRBV3-1/TRBV3-2; len: 17; CDR3aa: CASSQDVAGGPRDTQYF; CDR3nt: TGTGCCAGCAGCCAAGATGTAGCGGGGGGGCCAAGAGATACGCAGTATTTT
d_gene: -; abundance: -; j_gene: TRBJ1-1; v_gene: TRBV2; len: 13; CDR3aa: CASRQFMNTEAFF; CDR3nt: TGTGCCAGCCGACAGTTCATGAACACTGAAGCTTTCTTT
d_gene: TRBD1; abundance: few; j_gene: TRBJ1-1; v_gene: TRBV7-9; len: 15; CDR3aa: CASSEGGGRGTEAFF; CDR3nt: TGTGCCAGCAGTGAAGGAGGGGGCCGGGGTACTGAAGCTTTCTTT
d_gene: -; abundance: -; j_gene: TRBJ1-2; v_gene: TRBV2; len: 13; CDR3aa: CASSEVRSYGYTF; CDR3nt: TGTGCCAGCAGTGAAGTACGGAGCTATGGCTACACCTTC
d_gene: -; abundance: -; j_gene: TRBJ2-3; v_gene: TRBV3-1/TRBV3-2; len: 15; CDR3aa: CASSAITGGTDTQYF; CDR3nt: TGTGCCAGCAGCGCCATCACGGGGGGCACAGATACGCAGTATTTT
d_gene: -; abundance: -; j_gene: TRBJ2-5; v_gene: TRBV3-1/TRBV3-2; len: 15; CDR3aa: CASSQQGSQEETQYF; CDR3nt: TGTGCCAGCAGCCAACAGGGATCCCAGGAAGAGACCCAGTACTTC
d_gene: -; abundance: -; j_gene: TRBJ2-7; v_gene: TRBV28; len: 14; CDR3aa: CASSLPPGGYEQYF; CDR3nt: TGTGCCAGCAGTTTACCCCCCGGGGGTTACGAGCAGTACTTC
d_gene: -; abundance: -; j_gene: TRBJ2-1; v_gene: TRBV10-3; len: 12; CDR3aa: CAISGRSDEQFF; CDR3nt: TGTGCCATCAGTGGCAGGTCGGATGAGCAGTTCTTC